This T cell receptor (beta chain) comes out of a study of blood T cell repertoires in COVID-19. Repertoires were generated with immunoSEQ multiplex PCR, while TCRdb's copy carries only in-frame clones and drops some. The top ten hold 6% to 7% of the sample, which has about 240,000 clones, around four fifths seen once. The CDR3 contains 14 residues. Germline CDR1 LGHDT, CDR2 YNNKEL (reference sequence). V lost 7 bases and J lost 12; bases outside the gene matches: 13. Sequenced material: peripheral blood. The rearrangement links TRBV3-1 (or the pseudogene TRBV3-2) to TRBJ2-5, with TRBD2 matching over 11 bases. The clonotype comes from a woman aged 55-69 years with active or convalescent COVID-19. This chain's CDR3 is CASTFKGLAALEYF. The CDR3 bases are TGTGCCAGCACCTTCAAGGGACTAGCGGCTCTTGAGTACTTC.